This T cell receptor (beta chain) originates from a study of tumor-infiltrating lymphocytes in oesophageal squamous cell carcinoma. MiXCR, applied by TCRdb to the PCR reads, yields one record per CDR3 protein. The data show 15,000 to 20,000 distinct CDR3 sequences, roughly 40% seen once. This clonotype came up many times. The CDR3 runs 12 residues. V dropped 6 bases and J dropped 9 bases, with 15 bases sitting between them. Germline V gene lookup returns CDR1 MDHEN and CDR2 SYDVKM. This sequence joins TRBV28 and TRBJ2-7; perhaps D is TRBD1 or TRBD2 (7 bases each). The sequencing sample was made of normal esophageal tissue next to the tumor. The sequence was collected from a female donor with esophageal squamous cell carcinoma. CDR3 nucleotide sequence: TGTGCCAGCAGAAGCGGGACAGTAGGGCAGTACTTC. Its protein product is CASRSGTVGQYF.